The following is a TCR beta chain sequence with its context. Its antigen is unidentified. TCRdb re-called the reads through MiXCR, storing one row per CDR3 protein. Here the sample spans 71,000 or so distinct CDR3 sequences, 20% being singletons. This entry belongs to a study of T cell repertoires in cytomegalovirus infection. Study-wide background: CMV epitopes that were recently identified and HLA-C-restricted were used alongside well-studied HLA-B-restricted ones. Both a matching HLA type and CMV infection were indicated by public TCR beta signatures. Findings and limits, study-wide: There were HLA-C-restricted CMV-specific TCR beta clonotypes dominating the ex vivo response. Cumulative public TCR beta family frequency identified carriers of CMV plus the relevant HLA.

Germline V gives CDR1 SGHVS, CDR2 FQNEAQ. V was shortened by 5 bases and J by 3 bases, with 14 bases between the two germline ends. The CDR3 is made up of 15 amino acids. The sequence derives from a human donor in good health (CMV status not recorded). Some clones in this sample may be carry-over from other donors' samples. The sequencing used CD8+ T cells from cultured PBMCs, collected from culture after CMV antigen stimulation. The chain couples TRBV7-8 to TRBJ1-5; possible D gene TRBD1, 6 bases. In DNA form, the CDR3 reads TGTGCCAGCAGCCCCTCCGGGACAATCAATCAGCCCCAGCATTTT. Translation: CASSPSGTINQPQHF. Filled out from reference TRBV7-8 and TRBJ1-5, the complete variable domain reads GAGVSQSPRYKVAKRGQDVALRCDPISGHVSLFWYQQALGQGPEFLTYFQNEAQLDKSGLPSDRFFAERPEGSVSTLKIQRTQQEDSAVYLCASSPSGTINQPQHFGDGTRLSIL.